Listed below are T cell receptor beta chains from one sample, sequenced in a study of early stage breast cancer tumors. Assay: immunoSEQ multiplex PCR; the TCRdb copy retains only in-frame clones and omits some. This table holds roughly 14,000 clones, less than 85% found once. What was sequenced was normal breast tissue next to the tumor. The origin of the receptors is a person aged 25 to 45 with breast cancer. CDR3s include the opening cysteine and the closing phenylalanine or tryptophan. D genes are given only for firm matches. Clone size is shown for a subset of rows, as once, few, many or a class of expanded clone.

clone size | J gene | V gene | D gene | CDR3 protein | CDR3 DNA
once | TRBJ2-7 | TRBV11-1 | TRBD2 | CASSLAGGTGIYEQYF | TGTGCCAGCAGCTTAGCCGGGGGGACGGGAATCTACGAGCAGTACTTC
once | TRBJ1-2 | TRBV6-6 | NA | CASSSPGNYGYTF | TGTGCCAGCAGTTCCCCAGGGAACTATGGCTACACCTTC
NA | TRBJ1-2 | TRBV15 | NA | CATSRGPGLTGGYTF | TGTGCCACCAGCAGAGGTCCGGGCCTGACGGGTGGCTACACCTTC
NA | TRBJ2-1 | TRBV29-1 | TRBD2 | CSASGLTYNEQFF | TGCAGCGCTTCGGGACTAACCTACAATGAGCAGTTCTTC
NA | TRBJ1-5 | TRBV7-2 | TRBD1 | CASSSGTGIQYQPQHF | TGTGCCAGCAGCTCCGGGACAGGGATCCAGTATCAGCCCCAGCATTTT
NA | TRBJ1-3 | TRBV11-2 | NA | CASSFEQGKNTIYF | TGTGCCAGCAGCTTTGAACAGGGTAAAAACACCATATATTTT
NA | TRBJ1-1 | TRBV5-1 | TRBD1 | CASSWRGTGQGRAEAFF | TGCGCCAGCAGCTGGAGGGGGACGGGACAGGGCAGGGCTGAAGCTTTCTTT
NA | TRBJ2-3 | TRBV2 | NA | CASSGPFTDTQYF | TGTGCCAGCAGTGGGCCTTTCACAGATACGCAGTATTTT
NA | TRBJ1-2 | TRBV7-9 | NA | CASSLIRWGYTF | TGTGCCAGCAGCTTAATTAGGTGGGGCTACACCTTC
NA | TRBJ2-2 | TRBV5-1 | TRBD1 | CASSLTGENTGELFF | TGCGCCAGCAGCTTGACAGGGGAAAACACCGGGGAGCTGTTTTTT
few | TRBJ2-7 | TRBV19 | NA | CASSMADGDGYAQYF | TGTGCCAGTAGTATGGCGGACGGTGACGGGTACGCGCAGTACTTC
once | TRBJ1-3 | TRBV4-1 | NA | CASSQQQGSGNTIYF | TGCGCCAGCAGCCAACAACAGGGCTCTGGAAACACCATATATTTT
NA | TRBJ1-2 | TRBV7-9 | TRBD1 | CASSSYRGHGYGYTF | TGTGCCAGCAGCTCGTACAGGGGGCACGGCTATGGCTACACCTTC
NA | TRBJ2-3 | TRBV7-2 | NA | CASSLARTDTQYF | TGTGCCAGCAGCTTAGCTCGCACAGATACGCAGTATTTT
NA | TRBJ1-1 | TRBV6-1 | NA | CAACLGNTEAFF | TGTGCCGCCTGCTTAGGGAACACTGAAGCTTTCTTT
NA | TRBJ2-1 | TRBV7-6 | TRBD2 | CASSLVVAGSNEQFF | TGTGCCAGCAGCTTAGTCGTAGCGGGTTCCAATGAGCAGTTCTTC
NA | TRBJ2-2 | TRBV10-3 | TRBD1 | CATLGTGDYTGELFF | TGTGCCACCCTGGGGACAGGGGACTACACCGGGGAGCTGTTTTTT
NA | TRBJ2-7 | TRBV6-5 | TRBD2 | CASSYTSGGHYEQYF | TGTGCCAGCAGTTATACTAGCGGAGGACACTACGAGCAGTACTTC
NA | TRBJ1-3 | TRBV15 | NA | CATEKGSSGNTIYF | TGTGCCACCGAAAAGGGGAGCTCTGGAAACACCATATATTTT
NA | TRBJ2-1 | TRBV4-2 | NA | CASSPKLINAYNEQFF | TGTGCCAGCAGCCCTAAGTTGATAAACGCCTACAATGAGCAGTTCTTC
NA | TRBJ2-7 | TRBV6-6 | NA | CASSPGSHYEQYF | TGTGCCAGCAGCCCTGGTAGCCATTACGAGCAGTACTTC
NA | TRBJ1-3 | TRBV19 | NA | CASSLSAGFGGNTIYF | TGTGCCAGTAGTTTGAGTGCAGGATTCGGTGGAAACACCATATATTTT